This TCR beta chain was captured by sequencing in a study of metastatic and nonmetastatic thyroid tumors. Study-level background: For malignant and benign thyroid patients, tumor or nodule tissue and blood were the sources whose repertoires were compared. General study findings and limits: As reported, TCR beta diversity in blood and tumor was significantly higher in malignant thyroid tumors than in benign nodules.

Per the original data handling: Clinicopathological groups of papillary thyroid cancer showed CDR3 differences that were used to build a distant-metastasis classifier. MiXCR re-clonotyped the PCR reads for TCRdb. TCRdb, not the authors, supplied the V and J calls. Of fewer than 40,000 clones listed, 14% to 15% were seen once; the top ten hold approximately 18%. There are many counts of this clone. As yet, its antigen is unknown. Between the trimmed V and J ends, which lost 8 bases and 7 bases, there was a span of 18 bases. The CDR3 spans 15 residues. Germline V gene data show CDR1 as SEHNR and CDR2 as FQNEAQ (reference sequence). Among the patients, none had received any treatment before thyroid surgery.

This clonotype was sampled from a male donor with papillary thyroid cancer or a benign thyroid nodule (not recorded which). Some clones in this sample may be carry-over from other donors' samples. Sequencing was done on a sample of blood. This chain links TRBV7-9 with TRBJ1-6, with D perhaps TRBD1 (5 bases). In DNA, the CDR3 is TGTGCCAGCCAAATAGTTTCTGGGGGGAATTCACCCCTCCACTTT. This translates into CASQIVSGGNSPLHF.